This entry describes one T cell receptor beta chain. The CDR3 is 13 residues long. These data belong to a study of T cell responses to AZD1222 COVID-19 vaccine. The assay was immunoSEQ multiplex PCR, and TCRdb's table has in-frame clones only and misses some. This sample carries about 130,000 clones, 89% of them seen once, and the ten largest clones take about 1.4%. V and J are TRBV12-2 and TRBJ1-4; TRBD1 was called by the table and not checked on the DNA. TRBV12-2 is a documented pseudogene. The specimen comprised peripheral blood, sampled on day 0 of AZD1222 vaccination. This sequence originates from an adult in good health. Written as DNA, the CDR3 is TGTGCAAGTTCCAGACAGATTAATGAAAAACTGTTTTTT. This gives the protein CASSRQINEKLFF.